The sequence of this T cell receptor beta chain was determined in a study of regulatory dendritic cells for organ transplantation. Memory T cells were CD45RO+, naive were CD45RA+, sorted by FACS. The CDR3 is 15 amino acids. Trimming stripped 4 bases from V and 5 bases from J, with 17 bases between. CDR1 LGHNA and CDR2 YNFKEQ come from the germline V gene. Study results and limitations: Memory CD8+ clonal expansion seemed more limited with regulatory than mature dendritic cells. Resting memory CD8+ T cells held the most alloreactive clonotypes. Naive CD4+ and CD8+ repertoires were highly diverse; memory CD8+ was most oligoclonal.

Measured with immunoSEQ multiplex PCR; TCRdb has only the in-frame clones, and not every one. The table has some 40,000 clones, under 95% seen once. Concerning this clone: Its antigen is not identified.

The sample taken for sequencing was naive CD8+ T cells from blood. The subset was: CD45RA+ naive T cells. The receptor was isolated from a human donor in good health. The chain uses TRBV4-2 and TRBJ1-2; weak D call: TRBD1 (5 bases). The chain's CDR3 is CASSPWGGGSYGYTF. The CDR3, as DNA: TGTGCCAGCAGCCCTTGGGGTGGGGGTTCGTATGGCTACACCTTC.